The present T cell receptor beta chain was sequenced within a study of T cells in Graves' hyperthyroidism and ophthalmopathy. Study background: Pretreatment peripheral blood was obtained at initial diagnosis.

V was clipped by 1 base and J by 4 bases, with 11 bases between them. The CDR3 spans 14 residues. CDR1 and CDR2 (germline): GTSNPN, SVGIG (reference sequence). TCR beta CDR3 regions were amplified from RNA. First-round RT-PCR of the TCR CDR3 relied on the HTBI primer set. TCRdb processed the multiplex PCR reads anew with MiXCR; each CDR3 protein has one entry. The sample lists hundreds of thousands of distinct CDR3 sequences; over 35% were seen once. Each patient was aged 18 to 65 and had newly diagnosed hyperthyroidism of under 2 months' duration. The chain links TRBV30 to TRBJ1-3; maybe TRBD1 (5 bases). The sample taken for sequencing was blood. The source is a young man with Graves' hyperthyroidism. CDR3 protein: CAWSGGVSGNTIYF. In DNA form, the CDR3 reads TGTGCCTGGAGTGGAGGGGTTTCCGGAAACACCATATATTTT.